This TCR beta chain was identified during a study of blood T cells in healthy people across ages. Trimming cost V 4 bases and J 9 bases, with 10 bases left between them. The CDR3 has 12 residues. CDR1 is LNHNV and CDR2 is YYDKDF in the germline V gene (reference sequence). This clonotype was observed a handful of times. Alongside a J-beta primer mix, a sample-barcoded 5' primer served in a second PCR lasting about 6 to 11 cycles. All samples yielded 3 million or more CDR3-containing paired-end reads. TCRdb fed the 5' RACE reads into MiXCR, producing one record per CDR3 protein. The sample yields about 940,000 distinct CDR3 sequences, approximately 49% seen once. Extraction yielded at least 6 micrograms of total RNA per sample.

The sequencing sample was made of blood. The chain uses TRBV15 and TRBJ2-1; tentatively, D is TRBD1 (5 bases). The receptor was isolated from a man aged 25-40 years in good health. This chain's CDR3 is CATSTTGFEQFF. CDR3 nucleotides: TGTGCCACCAGCACTACAGGTTTTGAGCAGTTCTTC.